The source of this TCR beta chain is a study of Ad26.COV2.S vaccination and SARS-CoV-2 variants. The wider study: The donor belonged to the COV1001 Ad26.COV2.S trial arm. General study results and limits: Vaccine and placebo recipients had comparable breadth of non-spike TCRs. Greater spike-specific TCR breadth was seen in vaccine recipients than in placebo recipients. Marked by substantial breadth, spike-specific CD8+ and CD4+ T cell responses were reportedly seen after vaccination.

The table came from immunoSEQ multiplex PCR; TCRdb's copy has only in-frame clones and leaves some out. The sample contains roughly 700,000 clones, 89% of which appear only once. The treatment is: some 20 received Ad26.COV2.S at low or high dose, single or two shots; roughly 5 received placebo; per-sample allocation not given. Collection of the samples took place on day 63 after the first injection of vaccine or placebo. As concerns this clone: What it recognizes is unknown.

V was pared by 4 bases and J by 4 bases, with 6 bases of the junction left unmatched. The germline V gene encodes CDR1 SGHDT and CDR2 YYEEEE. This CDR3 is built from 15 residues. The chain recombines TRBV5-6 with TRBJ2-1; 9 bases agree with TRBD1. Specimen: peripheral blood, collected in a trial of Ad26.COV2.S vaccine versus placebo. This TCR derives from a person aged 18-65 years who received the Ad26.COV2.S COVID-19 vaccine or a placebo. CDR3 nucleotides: TGTGCCAGCAGCCTCCCGGGACAGGGATACAATGAGCAGTTCTTC. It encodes CASSLPGQGYNEQFF.